The 21 T cell receptor beta chains listed next were all sequenced from one sample in a study of long-term antiretroviral therapy in people with HIV. Version v3.0 of the immunoSEQ assay ran at survey level. Libraries were prepared by immunoSEQ multiplex PCR; TCRdb keeps only in-frame clonotypes and omits some of them. The sample holds 35,000 to 45,000 clones, roughly 82% seen once. Sequences were derived from unsorted PBMCs, sampled 0.3 years after starting antiretroviral therapy. The source is a man between 18 and 35 years old with HIV.

The V gene is TRBV4-2, the J gene TRBJ1-1; 7 bases are shared with TRBD1. Germline V gives CDR1 LGHNA, CDR2 YNFKEQ. The CDR3 loop spans 14 amino acids. V was clipped by 2 bases and J by 4 bases; unmatched bases: 4. The CDR3 DNA reads TGTGCCAGCAGCCAACTACAGGGGACCACTGAAGCTTTCTTT. Translated, it gives CASSQLQGTTEAFF.

The CDR3 loop is CASSQGGTSGRPAGNEQFF. The CDR3 DNA is TGCGCCAGCAGCCAGGGGGGGACTAGCGGGAGGCCCGCGGGAAATGAGCAGTTCTTC. This chain links TRBV4-1 with TRBJ2-1; TRBD2 agrees at 15 bases. Germline V gene sequence: CDR1 MGHRA, CDR2 YSYEKL. Germline trimming cut 3 bases from V and 7 bases from J; bases unmatched to any gene: 13. This CDR3 spans 19 amino acids.

The chain combines TRBV19 with TRBJ2-5; TRBD2 is a possible D gene (7 bases). Germline values: CDR1 LNHDA, CDR2 SQIVND (reference sequence). The CDR3 spans 14 residues. Deletions cut 4 bases from V and 4 bases from J, with 13 bases between. The CDR3, as DNA: TGTGCCAGTAGTAAGGGGGGGCGGGGAGAGACCCAGTACTTC. Amino acid sequence: CASSKGGRGETQYF. The full variable domain, with the rest looked up from reference TRBV19 and TRBJ2-5, is DGGITQSPKYLFRKEGQNVTLSCEQNLNHDAMYWYRQDPGQGLRLIYYSQIVNDFQKGDIAEGYSVSREKKESFPLTVTSAQKNPTAFYLCASSKGGRGETQYFGPGTRLLVL.

J is TRBJ2-2 and V is TRBV20-1, with D perhaps matching TRBD2 (6 bases). The CDR3 extends over 11 amino acids. Trimming took off 5 bases at V and 6 bases at J, with 7 bases between the two ends. Germline CDR1 reads DFQATT; CDR2 reads SNEGSKA (reference sequence). CDR3 region: CSAGGAGELFF. CDR3 DNA: TGCAGTGCTGGAGGGGCCGGGGAGCTGTTTTTT.

The CDR3 region is CASSIGRRGAEAFF. The CDR3 bases are TGTGCCAGTAGTATAGGGCGCAGGGGCGCTGAAGCTTTCTTT. V usage is TRBV19 and J usage is TRBJ1-1; D might be TRBD1 (6 bases). The CDR3 extends over 14 amino acids. Looked up from germline, CDR1 is LNHDA and CDR2 is SQIVND (reference sequence). V lost 1 base, J lost 6 bases, and 12 bases lay in between.

The chain is built from TRBV6-6 and TRBJ2-5, with D hard to call. CDR3 size: 13 residues. The germline V and J ends were trimmed by 4 bases and 5 bases, with 11 bases remaining between them. The germline V gene has CDR1 MNHNY and CDR2 SVGAGI (reference sequence). CDR3 nucleotide sequence: TGTGCCAGCAGTTTTGGGGTAGAGGAGACCCAGTACTTC. It encodes CASSFGVEETQYF.

The V gene is TRBV4-1, the J gene TRBJ1-5; no clear D. This CDR3 contains 13 residues. Germline V gene data show CDR1 as MGHRA and CDR2 as YSYEKL. The ends were cut back, 0 bases at V and 5 bases at J, with 5 bases in the middle. CDR3 bases: TGCGCCAGCAGCCAAGACATCGATCAGCCCCAGCATTTT. This gives the protein CASSQDIDQPQHF.

The J gene is TRBJ2-1, the V gene TRBV7-2; 8 bases agree with TRBD2. Per germline, CDR1 SGHTA and CDR2 FQGNSA. Trimming cost V 5 bases and J 8 bases; bases outside gene matches: 5. This CDR3 contains 13 residues. Written as DNA, the CDR3 is TGTGCCAGCAGCCCGCAGCGGGGGCATGAGCAGTTCTTC. Its protein product is CASSPQRGHEQFF. Filled out from reference TRBV7-2 and TRBJ2-1, the complete variable domain reads GAGVSQSPSNKVTEKGKDVELRCDPISGHTALYWYRQSLGQGLEFLIYFQGNSAPDKSGLPSDRFSAERTGGSVSTLTIQRTQQEDSAVYLCASSPQRGHEQFFGPGTRLTVL.

V gene TRBV5-4 combines with J gene TRBJ2-1; 15 positions agree with TRBD2. With V trimmed by 9 bases and J by 9 bases, 7 bases remained unmatched. Germline loops: CDR1 SGHNT, CDR2 YYREEE (reference sequence). This CDR3 has 14 amino acids. CDR3 in amino acids: CATEPGLAGGEQFF. Here the CDR3 DNA reads TGTGCCACCGAGCCGGGACTAGCGGGAGGTGAGCAGTTCTTC.

This chain links TRBV11-2 with TRBJ2-5; no reliable D call. Between the trimmed V and J ends, which lost 2 bases and 3 bases, there was a span of 13 bases. The germline V gene has CDR1 SGHAT and CDR2 FQNNGV. The CDR3 runs to 15 residues. CDR3 bases: TGTGCCAGCAGCTTAAGTATGGGCAGCGAAGAGACCCAGTACTTC. As protein: CASSLSMGSEETQYF.

This chain joins TRBV6-4 and TRBJ1-4; 9 nucleotides match TRBD1. The CDR3 is 15 amino acids. Germline V gene data show CDR1 as MRHNA and CDR2 as SNTAGT. Trimming at V came to 0 bases and at J to 4 bases, leaving 0 bases not matched to a gene. CDR3 bases: TGTGCCAGCAGTGACTCGGGACAGGGTAATGAAAAACTGTTTTTT. Translated, it gives CASSDSGQGNEKLFF.

The chain links TRBV7-3 to TRBJ2-1, with 9 bases that match TRBD1. The CDR3 has 15 residues. Germline assignment: CDR1 SGHTA and CDR2 FQGTGA. V gave up 4 bases and J gave up 4 bases; unmatched junction bases: 5. CDR3 region: CASSSDRGSYNEQFF. Written as DNA, the CDR3 is TGTGCCAGCAGCTCAGACAGGGGGTCGTACAATGAGCAGTTCTTC.

The chain couples TRBV30 to TRBJ1-1; D gene ambiguous. This CDR3 is 13 amino acids long. The V end lost 0 bases, the J end lost 1 base, and 6 bases lay between the germline ends. Per germline, CDR1 GTSNPN and CDR2 SVGIG (reference sequence). The CDR3 is CAWSVHRNTEAFF. CDR3 coding DNA: TGTGCCTGGAGTGTACACAGGAACACTGAAGCTTTCTTT. The full variable domain, its missing parts supplied by reference TRBV30 and TRBJ1-1, is SQTIHQWPATLVQPVGSPLSLECTVEGTSNPNLYWYRQAAGRGLQLLFYSVGIGQISSEVPQNLSASRPQDRQFILSSKKLLLSDSGFYLCAWSVHRNTEAFFGQGTRLTVV.

V and J are TRBV18 and TRBJ2-2; weak D call: TRBD1 (5 bases). Germline V lookup: CDR1 KGHSH, CDR2 LQKENI. V dropped 1 base and J dropped 3 bases, with 12 bases sitting between them. The CDR3 covers 16 residues. In nucleotides, the CDR3 is TGTGCCAGCTCACCACGCCAGGGCAGGTACACCGGGGAGCTGTTTTTT. Translation: CASSPRQGRYTGELFF.

This clone was detected a few times. V is TRBV13 and J is TRBJ2-2; D may be TRBD1 (6 bases). This CDR3 has 18 residues. Germline V gene lookup returns CDR1 PRHDT and CDR2 FYEKMQ (reference sequence). Trimming took off 5 bases at V and 1 base at J, with 20 bases between the two ends. CDR3 sequence: CASSAPWGTNGNTGELFF. CDR3 in DNA: TGTGCCAGCAGCGCCCCGTGGGGGACAAACGGGAACACCGGGGAGCTGTTTTTT. The whole variable domain, remainder taken from reference TRBV13 and TRBJ2-2, is AAGVIQSPRHLIKEKRETATLKCYPIPRHDTVYWYQQGPGQDPQFLISFYEKMQSDKGSIPDRFSAQQFSDYHSELNMSSLELGDSALYFCASSAPWGTNGNTGELFFGEGSRLTVL.

The V call is TRBV27, the J call TRBJ2-7, with a weak D call TRBD2 (6 bases). V was pared by 6 bases and J by 6 bases, with 18 bases between. Germline values: CDR1 MNHEY, CDR2 SMNVEV (reference sequence). The length of the CDR3 is 14 residues. The CDR3 DNA follows: TGTGCCAGCAGCTTTACAGAACTAGCAGTCGAGCAGTACTTC. Protein: CASSFTELAVEQYF.

This chain connects TRBV9 to TRBJ2-1; D assignment may be TRBD1 or TRBD2 (6 bases each). The CDR3 consists of 13 residues. Trimming cost V 0 bases and J 8 bases, with 9 bases left between them. Germline assignment: CDR1 SGDLS and CDR2 YYNGEE. The CDR3 DNA is TGTGCCAGCAGCGTAGGGGGGGCCCATGAGCAGTTCTTC. It is translated as CASSVGGAHEQFF.

This chain uses TRBV11-2 with TRBJ2-6; D gene uncertain. Germline V CDR1 and CDR2: SGHAT, FQNNGV. The CDR3 sequence is 17 residues long. Trimming cost V 1 base and J 2 bases, with 12 bases left between them. The CDR3 reads CASSLVGQLTGANVLTF. CDR3 coding DNA: TGTGCCAGCAGCTTAGTAGGGCAGCTCACTGGGGCCAACGTCCTGACTTTC.

This clone appeared a few times. The CDR3 DNA reads TGTGCCAGCTCACCAGGTGGCGTCGAGCAGTACTTC. Translation gives CASSPGGVEQYF. This chain uses TRBV18 with TRBJ2-7, with unresolved D. V gave up 2 bases and J gave up 6 bases, with 8 bases separating them. CDR1 is KGHSH and CDR2 is LQKENI in the germline V gene. This CDR3 spans 12 amino acids.

This clone was counted a few times. This chain uses TRBV2 with TRBJ2-7, with 7 positions matching TRBD1. The germline gives CDR1 SNHLY, CDR2 FYNNEI. Unmatched junction bases numbered 11, after V lost 10 bases and J lost 2 bases. The CDR3 length is 14 residues. The CDR3 nucleotides read TGTGCCACCCGCACAGGGGTATCCCCCTACGAGCAGTACTTC. Protein sequence: CATRTGVSPYEQYF. The variable domain in full, with the rest retrieved from reference TRBV2 and TRBJ2-7, is EPEVTQTPSHQVTQMGQEVILRCVPISNHLYFYWYRQILGQKVEFLVSFYNNEISEKSEIFDDQFSVERPDGSNFTLKIRSTKLEDSAMYFCATRTGVSPYEQYFGPGTRLTVT.

The chain joins TRBV19 to TRBJ1-1; D unresolved. V was trimmed by 6 bases and J by 0 bases, leaving 11 bases between them. Germline CDR1 is LNHDA and CDR2 is SQIVND (reference sequence). CDR3 size: 14 residues. The DNA for the CDR3 is TGTGCCAGTAGCTCACCTCAGGTGAACACTGAAGCTTTCTTT. It is translated as CASSSPQVNTEAFF.